This T cell receptor beta chain was sequenced in a study of CD8 T cells in ankylosing spondylitis. V shed 3 bases and J shed 1 base, with 4 bases lying between them. Germline CDR1 and CDR2: SGHNT and YYREEE (reference sequence). CDR3 length equals 13 residues. Concerning this clonotype itself: Its antigen is unknown.

TCRdb independently ran MiXCR on the 5' RACE reads; one entry per CDR3 protein. The sample includes about 750,000 distinct CDR3 sequences, 15% to 20% of them seen just once. Overall study findings and caveats: A motif in TCR beta, a set of eight highly homologous variants, appeared characteristic of ankylosing spondylitis blood. Within matched ankylosing spondylitis synovial fluid, disease-linked clones were reportedly significantly enriched. Reactive arthritis synovial fluid and blood were previously reported to contain some motif variants. Those disease-linked clones were CD8+; they were also relatively rare in peripheral blood.

The clonotype comes from a male donor with ankylosing spondylitis. Sequencing was carried out using blood, either unsorted or a sorted T cell fraction (not recorded which). The chain links TRBV5-4 to TRBJ2-2; D is unresolved. CDR3 in amino acids: CASSWQNTGELFF. The CDR3 DNA is TGTGCCAGCAGCTGGCAGAACACCGGGGAGCTGTTTTTT.